A selection of T cell receptor beta chains follows, all from one sample in a study of breast tumors, draining lymph nodes, adjacent tissues. TCRdb itself ran the multiplex PCR reads through MiXCR, one entry per CDR3 protein. The repertoire holds approximately 230,000 distinct CDR3 sequences, with under 40% as singletons. Sequenced: axillary lymph node tissue. These receptors all stem from a female donor with breast cancer. Some clones in this sample may be carry-over from other donors' samples. CDR3s include the opening cysteine and the closing phenylalanine or tryptophan. Fields, in order: V gene, clone size, D gene, J gene, CDR3 DNA, CDR3 protein. A D gene is named only where the DNA matches it firmly. A row's size may be missing; if present it is once, few, many or a size class.

TRBV7-7	-	TRBD2	TRBJ2-1	TGTGCTAGTGAGTTAGCGGGAGGATACAATGAGCAGTTCTTC	CASELAGGYNEQFF
TRBV3-1	-	TRBD1	TRBJ1-2	TGTGCCAGCAGGGCCACCGGGACAGGGTCCTATGGCTACACCTTC	CASRATGTGSYGYTF
TRBV20-1	many	TRBD2	TRBJ2-7	TGCAGTGCGGCCCGACTAGCGGCCTACGAGCAGTACTTC	CSAARLAAYEQYF
TRBV15	many	-	TRBJ2-1	TGTGCCACCAGCAGAGATCTTAGCAGGGAAAACAATGAGCAGTTCTTC	CATSRDLSRENNEQFF
TRBV9	-	-	TRBJ2-6	TGTGCCAGCAGCGTAGGTCGGGGGAACGGGGCCAACGTCCTGACTTTC	CASSVGRGNGANVLTF
TRBV20-1	-	-	TRBJ2-3	TGCAGTGCTAGAAACAGGTTGAGCACAGCTACGCAGTATTTT	CSARNRLSTATQYF
TRBV6-6	-	TRBD1	TRBJ2-1	TGTGCCAGCAGACGGGACAGGGACAATGAGCAGTTCTTC	CASRRDRDNEQFF
TRBV5-6	many	-	TRBJ1-3	TGTGCCAGCAGCCAGGTACAGGGCGTCTCTGGAAACACCATATATTTT	CASSQVQGVSGNTIYF
TRBV9	many	-	TRBJ1-2	TGTGCCAGCAGCCCGGGAGAAGGCACCTATGGCTACACCTTC	CASSPGEGTYGYTF
TRBV4-1	-	-	TRBJ1-6	TGCGCCAGCAGCCAAGACAGGAGAAGCGCCTCACCCCTCCACTTT	CASSQDRRSASPLHF
TRBV2	many	TRBD1	TRBJ1-2	TGTGCCAGCAGTGAAAGGACAGGAACCGCATATGGCTACACCTTC	CASSERTGTAYGYTF
TRBV24-1	-	-	TRBJ1-1	TGTGCCACCAGTGTCATGACCTCCGGGGGTTCTGAAGCTTTCTTT	CATSVMTSGGSEAFF
TRBV2	many	-	TRBJ2-5	TGTGCCAGCGGGGGGAAAGGGACCTCCCAAGAGACCCAGTACTTC	CASGGKGTSQETQYF
TRBV25-1	-	-	TRBJ2-7	TGTGCCAGCAGTGCTAGAGATCAAGCGGGCCCCTCCTACGAGCAGTACTTC	CASSARDQAGPSYEQYF
TRBV12-3/TRBV12-4	many	-	TRBJ1-5	TGTGCCAGCAGTTTGTCGGCCGGGGGAAATCAGCCCCAGCATTTT	CASSLSAGGNQPQHF
TRBV20-1	many	TRBD2	TRBJ2-7	TGCAGTGCGCCGAGGCTAGCGGGTCTAGCCTACGAGCAGTACTTC	CSAPRLAGLAYEQYF
TRBV7-2	few	TRBD1	TRBJ1-3	TGTGCCAGCAGCTTTTCCGGGACAGGGGGCTCTGGAAACCCCATATATTTT	CASSFSGTGGSGNPIYF